The clone carrying this T cell receptor beta chain was seen repeatedly, ten times or more. No antigen is known for it. It was considered stable Graves' hyperthyroidism when ophthalmopathy did not progress within 18 months. This entry is derived from a study of T cells in Graves' hyperthyroidism and ophthalmopathy. Study results and caveats: Most thyroid clonotypes expanded above 0.001 appeared in blood too.

TCR beta CDR3 regions were amplified from RNA transcripts. HTBI primers were used for first-round RT-PCR of the TCR CDR3. A single record per CDR3 protein comes from TCRdb applying MiXCR to the multiplex PCR reads. The sample shows about 360,000 distinct CDR3 sequences, around 14% of them seen only once. The clonotype was recovered from a woman younger than 30 with Graves' hyperthyroidism. The sequencing sample was made of blood.

DNA for the CDR3: TGTGCCAGCAGCCTTAAGAATCCGACAGGAAACACCTACAATGAGCAGTTCTTC. Amino acids: CASSLKNPTGNTYNEQFF. This sequence joins TRBV3-1 and TRBJ2-1; maybe TRBD1 (6 bases). The CDR3 length is 18 residues. Germline V gene data show CDR1 as LGHDT and CDR2 as YNNKEL (reference sequence). V lost 4 bases to trimming and J lost 2 bases, with 21 bases between them.